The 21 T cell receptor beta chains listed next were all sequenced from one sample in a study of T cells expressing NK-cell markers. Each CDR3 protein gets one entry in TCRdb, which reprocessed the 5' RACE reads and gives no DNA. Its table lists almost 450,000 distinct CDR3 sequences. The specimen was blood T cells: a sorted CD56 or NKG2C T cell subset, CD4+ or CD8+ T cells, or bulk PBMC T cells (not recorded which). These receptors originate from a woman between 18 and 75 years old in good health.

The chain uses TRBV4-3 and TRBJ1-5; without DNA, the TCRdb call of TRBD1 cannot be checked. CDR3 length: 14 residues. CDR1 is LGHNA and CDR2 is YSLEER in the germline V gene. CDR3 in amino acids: CASSHQTGLQPQHF.

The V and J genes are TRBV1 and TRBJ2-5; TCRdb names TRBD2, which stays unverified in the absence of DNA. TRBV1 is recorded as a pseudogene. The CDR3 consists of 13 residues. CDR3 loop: CTRPLAGEETQYF.

The CDR3: CASRWGGANYGYTF. V gene TRBV11-2 combines with J gene TRBJ1-2; the D gene TCRdb calls, TRBD1, cannot be checked with no DNA. Germline CDR1 and CDR2: SGHAT and FQNNGV. This CDR3 contains 14 residues.

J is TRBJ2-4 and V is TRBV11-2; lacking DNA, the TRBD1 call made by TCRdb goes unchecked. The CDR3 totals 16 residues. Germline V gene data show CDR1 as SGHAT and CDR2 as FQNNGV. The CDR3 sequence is CASSPSQGTAKNIQYF.

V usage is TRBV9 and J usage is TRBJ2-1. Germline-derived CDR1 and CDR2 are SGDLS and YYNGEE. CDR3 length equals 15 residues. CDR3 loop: CASSVGVLGNNEQFF.

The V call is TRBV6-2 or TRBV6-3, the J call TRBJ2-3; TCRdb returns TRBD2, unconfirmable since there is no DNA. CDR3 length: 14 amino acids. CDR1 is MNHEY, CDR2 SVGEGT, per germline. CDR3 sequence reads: CASCSGGATDTQYF.

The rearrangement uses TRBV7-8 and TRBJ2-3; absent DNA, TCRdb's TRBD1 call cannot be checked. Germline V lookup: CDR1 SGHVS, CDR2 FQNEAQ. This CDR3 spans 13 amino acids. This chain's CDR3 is CASSSLRADTQYF.

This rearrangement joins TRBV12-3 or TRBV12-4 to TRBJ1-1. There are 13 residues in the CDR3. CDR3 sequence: CAYKSQSNTEAFF.

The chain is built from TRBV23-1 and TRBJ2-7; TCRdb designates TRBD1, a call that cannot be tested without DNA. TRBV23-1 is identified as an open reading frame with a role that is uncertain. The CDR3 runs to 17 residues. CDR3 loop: CASRPKEGDPRGCEQYF.

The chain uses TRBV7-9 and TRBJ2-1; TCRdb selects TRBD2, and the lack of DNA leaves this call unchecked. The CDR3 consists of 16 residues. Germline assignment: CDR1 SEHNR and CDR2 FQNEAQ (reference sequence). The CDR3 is CASSSTTTLIYDEQFF.

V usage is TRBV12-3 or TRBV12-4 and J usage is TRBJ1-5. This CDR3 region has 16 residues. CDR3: CASSLVIAGDGQPQHF.

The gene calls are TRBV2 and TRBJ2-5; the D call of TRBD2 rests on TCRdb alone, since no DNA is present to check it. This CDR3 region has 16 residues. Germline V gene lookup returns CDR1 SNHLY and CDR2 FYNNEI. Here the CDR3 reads CASKDFIAGVMGTQYF.

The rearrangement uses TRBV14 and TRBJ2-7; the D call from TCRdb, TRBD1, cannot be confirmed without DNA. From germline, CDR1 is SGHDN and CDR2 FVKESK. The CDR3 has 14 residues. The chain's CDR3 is CASSQRTVSYEQYF.

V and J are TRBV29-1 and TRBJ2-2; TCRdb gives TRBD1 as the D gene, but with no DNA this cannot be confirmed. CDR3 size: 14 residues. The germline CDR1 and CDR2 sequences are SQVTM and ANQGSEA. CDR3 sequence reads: CSVVVAGWTGELFF.

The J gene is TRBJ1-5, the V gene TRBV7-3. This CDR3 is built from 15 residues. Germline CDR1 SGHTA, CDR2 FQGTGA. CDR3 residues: CASPEEPSSNQPQHF.

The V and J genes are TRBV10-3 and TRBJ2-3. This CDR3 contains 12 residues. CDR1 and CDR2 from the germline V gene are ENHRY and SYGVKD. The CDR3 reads CAIKEDPDTQYF.

The CDR3 region is CASSRTLGYTF. The chain recombines TRBV6-6 with TRBJ1-2. The germline V gene has CDR1 MNHNY and CDR2 SVGAGI (reference sequence). This CDR3 has 11 residues.

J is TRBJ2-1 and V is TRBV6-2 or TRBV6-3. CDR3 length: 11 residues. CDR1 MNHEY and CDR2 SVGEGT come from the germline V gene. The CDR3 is CASSYQNEQFF.

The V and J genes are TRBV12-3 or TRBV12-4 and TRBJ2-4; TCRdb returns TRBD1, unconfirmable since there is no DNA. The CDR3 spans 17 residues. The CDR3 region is CASSLEWGALAKNIQYF.

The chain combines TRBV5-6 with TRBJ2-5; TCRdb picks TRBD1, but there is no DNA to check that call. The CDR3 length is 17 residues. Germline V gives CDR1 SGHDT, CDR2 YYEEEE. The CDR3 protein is CASSLVRDVEYQETQYF.

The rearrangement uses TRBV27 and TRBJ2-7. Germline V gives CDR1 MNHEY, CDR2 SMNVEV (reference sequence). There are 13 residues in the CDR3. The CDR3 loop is CASSLQHHYEQYF.